These 28 T cell receptor beta chains were all obtained from the same sample, sequenced in a study of graft-versus-host responses after intestinal transplantation. TCRdb keeps only in-frame clones here, not all; method: immunoSEQ multiplex PCR. This table holds 30,000 to 40,000 clones, 75% to 90% found once. The specimen comprised PBMCs, sampled less than 1,400 days after transplant. The source of these receptors is a human patient who received an intestinal transplant, so some T cells may come from the graft donor.

This chain links TRBV19 with TRBJ2-2, with TRBD2 identical over 10 bases. V shed 6 bases, J shed 1 base, and the junction held 8 bases outside the gene matches. From germline, CDR1 is LNHDA and CDR2 SQIVND (reference sequence). This CDR3 has 17 residues. CDR3 sequence (DNA): TGTGCCAGTAGCAAGTTCGGACTAGCGGAGAACACCGGGGAGCTGTTTTTT. Translation: CASSKFGLAENTGELFF.

This clone occurred once. The chain joins TRBV6-5 to TRBJ1-6; unclear D gene. This CDR3 has 15 residues. Trimming pared 7 bases from V and 0 bases from J, leaving 10 bases between. Germline V gene sequence: CDR1 MNHEY, CDR2 SVGAGI. The CDR3 DNA is TGTGCCAGCATGGAAGGGAGCTCCTATAATTCACCCCTCCACTTT. This codes for CASMEGSSYNSPLHF.

The DNA for the CDR3 is TGTGCCAGCAGTGTCAGGGGGCTTGGCACAGATACGCAGTATTTT. Translation: CASSVRGLGTDTQYF. The chain joins TRBV28 to TRBJ2-3, with 8 bases lining up with TRBD1. This CDR3 region has 15 residues. CDR1 and CDR2 from the germline V gene are MDHEN and SYDVKM. V shed 5 bases and J 1 base; nucleotides not matched to a gene: 5. Using reference TRBV28 and TRBJ2-3 for the parts outside the CDR3, the full variable domain is DVKVTQSSRYLVKRTGEKVFLECVQDMDHENMFWYRQDPGLGLRLIYFSYDVKMKEKGDIPEGYSVSREKKERFSLILESASTNQTSMYLCASSVRGLGTDTQYFGPGTRLTVL.

J is TRBJ1-3 and V is TRBV6-1; D uncertain. The CDR3 runs to 13 residues. Germline lookup yields CDR1 MNHNS and CDR2 SASEGT. With 6 bases removed from V and 2 bases from J, the gap between germline ends came to 8 bases. CDR3 loop: CASRYEAGNTIYF. CDR3 nucleotide sequence: TGTGCCAGCAGATACGAGGCTGGAAACACCATATATTTT.

The chain uses TRBV28 and TRBJ2-7, with 8 positions matching TRBD1. Looked up from germline, CDR1 is MDHEN and CDR2 is SYDVKM. After removal of 6 bases from V and 3 bases from J, the junction contained 7 bases not matched to a gene. The CDR3 sequence is 14 residues long. The CDR3 spells CASRSGQGHYEQYF. CDR3 nucleotides: TGTGCCAGCAGGAGCGGACAGGGCCACTACGAGCAGTACTTC. Full variable domain (remainder filled in from reference TRBV28 and TRBJ2-7): DVKVTQSSRYLVKRTGEKVFLECVQDMDHENMFWYRQDPGLGLRLIYFSYDVKMKEKGDIPEGYSVSREKKERFSLILESASTNQTSMYLCASRSGQGHYEQYFGPGTRLTVT.

The rearrangement joins TRBV6-1 to TRBJ2-3; no definite D call. Germline V gene lookup returns CDR1 MNHNS and CDR2 SASEGT. V was shortened by 2 bases and J by 2 bases, with 11 bases between the two germline ends. The CDR3 is 15 residues long. The CDR3 reads CASSELNTFTDTQYF. The CDR3 DNA is TGTGCCAGCAGTGAATTGAATACTTTCACAGATACGCAGTATTTT.

J is TRBJ1-3 and V is TRBV4-1; D is unclear. The V end lost 3 bases, the J end lost 7 bases, and 13 bases lay between the germline ends. Germline loops: CDR1 MGHRA, CDR2 YSYEKL. The CDR3 loop spans 14 amino acids. The CDR3 nucleotides read TGCGCCAGCAGCCAGGAGGGCGTCGGGAACACCATATATTTT. It codes for CASSQEGVGNTIYF.

This clone counts as medium-sized. The genes are TRBV2 and TRBJ2-3, with TRBD1 as a possible D gene (5 bases). Trimming removed 2 bases at V and 6 bases at J, with 15 bases between. Germline V CDR1 and CDR2: SNHLY, FYNNEI. This CDR3 has 15 amino acids. The CDR3 DNA is TGTGCCAGCAGTGAAAGCGACAGCTACATCGATACGCAGTATTTT. Translated: CASSESDSYIDTQYF.

The chain joins TRBV28 to TRBJ1-2, with 7 bases aligning to TRBD1. The CDR3 covers 16 residues. The germline gives CDR1 MDHEN, CDR2 SYDVKM. Trimming removed 0 bases from V and 3 bases from J; junction bases left unmatched: 7. DNA of the CDR3: TGTGCCAGCAGTTTATGGAAGACAGGGTTTTACTATGGCTACACCTTC. Residues: CASSLWKTGFYYGYTF.

V and J are TRBV6-1 and TRBJ1-2; TRBD1 might be the D (5 bases). V lost 0 bases to trimming and J lost 8 bases, with 13 bases between them. The CDR3 extends over 14 amino acids. The germline gives CDR1 MNHNS, CDR2 SASEGT. CDR3 DNA: TGTGCCAGCAGTGAAGCGTGGCAGGGTATGGGCTACACCTTC. Translation gives CASSEAWQGMGYTF.

To note about this clone: The same CDR3 also results from other DNA sequences found in this sample. V is TRBV29-1 and J is TRBJ1-5, with D hard to call. Between the trimmed V and J ends, which lost 1 base and 1 base, there was a span of 5 bases. This CDR3 spans 13 amino acids. Germline V gene lookup returns CDR1 SQVTM and CDR2 ANQGSEA. CDR3 loop: CSVEVGSNQPQHF. The CDR3, as DNA: TGCAGCGTTGAAGTAGGGAGCAATCAGCCCCAGCATTTT. The full variable domain, rest sourced from reference TRBV29-1 and TRBJ1-5, is SAVISQKPSRDICQRGTSLTIQCQVDSQVTMMFWYRQQPGQSLTLIATANQGSEATYESGFVIDKFPISRPNLTFSTLTVSNMSPEDSSIYLCSVEVGSNQPQHFGDGTRLSIL.

By proportion, this clone is medium-sized (0.01 to 0.1%). The rearrangement joins TRBV7-9 to TRBJ1-1; tentatively, D is TRBD1 (5 bases). Per the germline V gene, CDR1 is SEHNR and CDR2 is FQNEAQ (reference sequence). The V and J ends lost 3 bases and 1 base respectively, with 9 bases between them. The CDR3 covers 14 residues. CDR3 DNA: TGTGCCAGCAGCTTTAGGGGTAAGAACACTGAAGCTTTCTTT. Protein sequence: CASSFRGKNTEAFF.

The V gene is TRBV5-4, the J gene TRBJ1-1, with 9 bases identical to TRBD1. V dropped 1 base and J dropped 5; count of bases not matched to a gene: 6. Germline V gene lookup returns CDR1 SGHNT and CDR2 YYREEE (reference sequence). The CDR3 runs 15 residues. The CDR3, as DNA: TGTGCCAGCAGCTTGACAGGGGGCGCAGGGACTGAAGCTTTCTTT. It codes for CASSLTGGAGTEAFF.

The chain carries TRBV27 and TRBJ2-7; a possible D gene is TRBD1 (6 bases). Germline V gene lookup returns CDR1 MNHEY and CDR2 SMNVEV (reference sequence). V was cut by 3 bases and J by 2 bases, with 8 bases left in between. CDR3 length: 13 amino acids. CDR3 sequence (DNA): TGTGCCAGCAGTTTCCGGGACACCTACGAGCAGTACTTC. Its translation: CASSFRDTYEQYF.

The chain combines TRBV7-3 with TRBJ1-6; weak D call: TRBD1 (5 bases). The V gene lost 2 bases and the J gene lost 4 bases, with 12 bases spanning the gap. CDR1 is SGHTA and CDR2 is FQGTGA in the germline V gene. The CDR3 length is 16 residues. Here the CDR3 reads CASSLLGREYNSPLHF. CDR3 coding DNA: TGTGCCAGCAGCTTATTAGGCAGGGAGTATAATTCACCCCTCCACTTT.

This chain links TRBV11-2 with TRBJ2-1; TRBD2 aligns across 7 bases. V was clipped by 5 bases and J by 9 bases; unmatched bases: 7. CDR1 and CDR2 (germline): SGHAT, FQNNGV. The CDR3 sequence is 13 residues long. The CDR3 DNA is TGTGCCAGCAGCACGGGGACTAAAGGTGAGCAGTTCTTC. The encoded protein is CASSTGTKGEQFF.

The J gene is TRBJ2-5, the V gene TRBV10-2; 7 bases are shared with TRBD2. The CDR3 spans 13 residues. Trimming cost V 6 bases and J 7 bases; bases outside gene matches: 8. Per the germline V gene, CDR1 is WSHSY and CDR2 is SAAADI. The CDR3 region is CASRDGLVGTQYF. The CDR3 region has the DNA TGCGCCAGCAGAGACGGACTAGTGGGGACCCAGTACTTC.

This clone was seen only a few times. The chain has TRBV4-2 and TRBJ2-7; the match to TRBD2 covers 10 bases. V dropped 0 bases and J dropped 5; count of bases not matched to a gene: 7. Germline V gives CDR1 LGHNA, CDR2 YNFKEQ. This CDR3 contains 16 residues. DNA for the CDR3: TGTGCCAGCAGCCAAGATGGAAGCGGGGGGGCCGACGAGCAGTACTTC. Residues: CASSQDGSGGADEQYF.

This clone was observed a single time. The rearrangement uses TRBV11-3 and TRBJ2-3; no firm D call. This CDR3 spans 14 amino acids. The V gene's germline CDR1 is SGHNT and CDR2 YENEEA. The germline V and J ends were trimmed by 1 base and 3 bases, with 8 bases remaining between them. The CDR3 is CASSLGFGTDTQYF. As DNA, the CDR3 is TGTGCCAGCAGCTTAGGCTTTGGGACAGATACGCAGTATTTT. Supplemented by reference TRBV11-3 and TRBJ2-3, the full variable domain reads EAGVVQSPRYKIIEKKQPVAFWCNPISGHNTLYWYLQNLGQGPELLIRYENEEAVDDSQLPKDRFSAERLKGVDSTLKIQPAELGDSAVYLCASSLGFGTDTQYFGPGTRLTVL.

V usage is TRBV6-4 and J usage is TRBJ2-1; the match to TRBD1 covers 9 bases. The V gene end was trimmed by 0 bases and the J gene end by 6 bases; junction bases not matched to a gene: 3. The CDR3 spans 15 residues. Per germline, CDR1 MRHNA and CDR2 SNTAGT. The CDR3 DNA follows: TGTGCCAGCAGTGACTCGGACAGGGGAGGCAATGAGCAGTTCTTC. Translation gives CASSDSDRGGNEQFF.

This chain uses TRBV4-1 with TRBJ2-3, with 9 nucleotides matching TRBD2. There are 19 residues in the CDR3. CDR1 and CDR2 (germline): MGHRA, YSYEKL. V trimming: 0 bases; J trimming: 4 bases; junction bases outside the gene matches: 14. CDR3 nucleotides: TGCGCCAGCAGCCAAGATCGTAGCGGGAGCGCCGTAGTAGCAGATACGCAGTATTTT. It yields the protein CASSQDRSGSAVVADTQYF.

This chain joins TRBV6-1 and TRBJ2-7, with D perhaps matching TRBD2 (6 bases). With 8 bases removed from V and 0 bases from J, the gap between germline ends came to 14 bases. The CDR3 has 14 amino acids. Germline V gives CDR1 MNHNS, CDR2 SASEGT. This chain's CDR3 is CASGPGLSSYEQYF. In DNA, the CDR3 is TGTGCCAGCGGACCGGGACTGAGCTCCTACGAGCAGTACTTC.

This rearrangement joins TRBV6-6 to TRBJ1-2, with D uncertain. CDR3 size: 14 residues. V lost 6 bases and J lost 4, with 15 bases in between. The germline gives CDR1 MNHNY, CDR2 SVGAGI (reference sequence). The CDR3, as DNA: TGTGCCAGCAGCCCCCCCGGATCACGCTATGGCTACACCTTC. Translation gives CASSPPGSRYGYTF.

This chain connects TRBV7-9 to TRBJ2-1; possible D gene TRBD2, 7 bases. The V end was cut by 0 bases, the J end by 10 bases, with 16 bases between. There are 15 residues in the CDR3. Germline V gives CDR1 SEHNR, CDR2 FQNEAQ (reference sequence). CDR3 residues: CASSLAMGGTHEQFF. CDR3 in DNA: TGTGCCAGCAGCTTAGCGATGGGAGGGACACACGAGCAGTTCTTC.

This clone has just one count. V usage is TRBV12-5 and J usage is TRBJ1-5, with 7 bases lining up with TRBD1. The germline V gene encodes CDR1 LGHNT and CDR2 FRNRAP. The CDR3 loop spans 14 amino acids. V was clipped by 6 bases and J by 2 bases; unmatched bases: 4. The CDR3: CASGTGDGNQPQHF. DNA for the CDR3: TGTGCTAGTGGCACAGGGGACGGCAATCAGCCCCAGCATTTT.

The chain joins TRBV18 to TRBJ1-1; the D gene is possibly TRBD1 (5 bases). The ends were cut back, 4 bases at V and 1 base at J, with 10 bases in the middle. The CDR3 contains 14 residues. Germline V lookup: CDR1 KGHSH, CDR2 LQKENI. CDR3 DNA: TGTGCCAGCTCACTACGGCAGGGGAACACTGAAGCTTTCTTT. Translating gives CASSLRQGNTEAFF. Complete variable domain (other parts from reference TRBV18 and TRBJ1-1): NAGVMQNPRHLVRRRGQEARLRCSPMKGHSHVYWYRQLPEEGLKFMVYLQKENIIDESGMPKERFSAEFPKEGPSILRIQQVVRGDSAAYFCASSLRQGNTEAFFGQGTRLTVV.

The sample holds one count of this clone. The CDR3 DNA reads as TGTGCCAGTAGTATAGAATCTCGGGACATCCGCATCCAAGAGACCCAGTACTTC. This codes for CASSIESRDIRIQETQYF. This chain joins TRBV19 and TRBJ2-5, with D maybe TRBD1 (6 bases). Germline lookup yields CDR1 LNHDA and CDR2 SQIVND (reference sequence). The CDR3 loop spans 18 amino acids. The V end lost 0 bases, the J end lost 1 base, and 18 bases lay between the germline ends.

This clone has just one count. J is TRBJ2-3 and V is TRBV27; 12 bases align to TRBD2. Germline CDR1 and CDR2: MNHEY and SMNVEV (reference sequence). The ends lost 5 bases at V and 3 bases at J; junction bases unmatched: 6. The CDR3 is 16 amino acids. The CDR3 protein is CASSLTSGGFTDTQYF. The CDR3 DNA follows: TGTGCCAGCAGTCTGACTAGCGGGGGCTTTACAGATACGCAGTATTTT.